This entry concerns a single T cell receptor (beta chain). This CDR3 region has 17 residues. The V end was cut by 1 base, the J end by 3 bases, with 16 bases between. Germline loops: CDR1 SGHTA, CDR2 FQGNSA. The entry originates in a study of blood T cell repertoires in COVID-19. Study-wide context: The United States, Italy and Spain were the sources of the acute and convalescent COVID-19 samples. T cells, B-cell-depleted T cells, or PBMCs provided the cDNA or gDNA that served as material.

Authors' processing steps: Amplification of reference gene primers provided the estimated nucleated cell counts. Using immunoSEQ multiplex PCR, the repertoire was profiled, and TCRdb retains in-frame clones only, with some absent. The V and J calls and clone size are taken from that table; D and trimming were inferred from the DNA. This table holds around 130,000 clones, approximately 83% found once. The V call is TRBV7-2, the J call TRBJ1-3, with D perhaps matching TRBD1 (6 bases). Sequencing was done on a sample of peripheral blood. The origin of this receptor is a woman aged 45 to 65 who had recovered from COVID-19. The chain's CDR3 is CASSLVGGGRGGNTIYF. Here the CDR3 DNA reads TGTGCCAGCAGCTTAGTAGGGGGGGGAAGAGGTGGAAACACCATATATTTT.